This T cell receptor beta chain comes out of a study of shared clonotypes between healthy human individuals. Germline loops: CDR1 LNHDA, CDR2 SQIVND (reference sequence). CDR3 length: 16 amino acids. Trimming removed 2 bases from V and 7 bases from J; junction bases left unmatched: 10. Sequencing used immunoSEQ multiplex PCR; TCRdb keeps in-frame clones, though not all of them. This repertoire shows 2 million to 2.5 million clones, just over 90% found once; its top ten account for about 0.37%. Sequenced material: naive CD4+ T cells from PBMCs. Specified subset: CD45RA+ positively selected. This clonotype was obtained from a man aged 18-30 years in good health. Some clones in this sample may be carry-over from other donors' samples. The chain combines TRBV19 with TRBJ1-5, with 8 bases matching TRBD1. Here the CDR3 reads CASSIISAGGGQPQHF. For the CDR3, the DNA is TGTGCCAGTAGTATAATATCCGCAGGGGGCGGCCAGCCCCAGCATTTT.